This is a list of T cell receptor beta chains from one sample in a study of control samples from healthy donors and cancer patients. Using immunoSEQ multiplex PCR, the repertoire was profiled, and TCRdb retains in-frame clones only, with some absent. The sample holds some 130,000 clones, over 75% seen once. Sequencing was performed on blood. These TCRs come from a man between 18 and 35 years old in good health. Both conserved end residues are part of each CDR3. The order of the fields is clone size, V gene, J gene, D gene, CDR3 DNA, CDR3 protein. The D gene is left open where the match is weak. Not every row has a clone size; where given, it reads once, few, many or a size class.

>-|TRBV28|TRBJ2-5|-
TGTGCCAGCAGTCCCAGTGGACCGAGAGGAGAGACCCAGTACTTC
CASSPSGPRGETQYF
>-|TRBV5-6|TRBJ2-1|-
TGTGCCAGCAGCTGGTCTGGGGCGCAGTTCTTC
CASSWSGAQFF
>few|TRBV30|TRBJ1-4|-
TGTGCCTGGAGTGTAGAGTCTGGGGGCGAAAAACTGTTTTTT
CAWSVESGGEKLFF
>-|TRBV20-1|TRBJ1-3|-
TGCAGTGCTAGTGAGGATTCCGGAAACACCATATATTTT
CSASEDSGNTIYF
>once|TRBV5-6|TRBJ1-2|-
TGTGCCAGCAGCTTGGAGGCAGCGGGTGGCTACACCTTC
CASSLEAAGGYTF
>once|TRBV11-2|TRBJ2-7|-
TGTGCCAGCAGCTTAGCTCGACCGGAGAAGGGCTACGAGCAGTACTTC
CASSLARPEKGYEQYF
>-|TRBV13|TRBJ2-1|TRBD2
TGTGCCAGCAGCTTAGAATCTAGCGGGAGATACAATGAGCAGTTCTTC
CASSLESSGRYNEQFF
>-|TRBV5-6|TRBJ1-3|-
TGTGCCAGCAGCCCACGGGTCTCCGGAAACACCATATATTTT
CASSPRVSGNTIYF
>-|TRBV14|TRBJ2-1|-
TGTGCCAGCAGCCAATTGGCCTTTAGTGACGGAGGGCCTTACAATGAGCAGTTCTTC
CASSQLAFSDGGPYNEQFF
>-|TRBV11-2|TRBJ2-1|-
TGTGCCAGCAGCTTAGAAGGTGGCTCCTACAATGAGCAGTTCTTC
CASSLEGGSYNEQFF
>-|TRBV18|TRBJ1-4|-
TGTGCCAGCTCACCCACCGCGGAAAAACTGTTTTTT
CASSPTAEKLFF
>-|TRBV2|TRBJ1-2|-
TGTGCCAGCAGTTTCGGGAGCTATGGCTACACCTTC
CASSFGSYGYTF
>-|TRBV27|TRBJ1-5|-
TGTGCCAGCAGTTTATATGGGATATCGTCCAATCAGCCCCAGCATTTT
CASSLYGISSNQPQHF
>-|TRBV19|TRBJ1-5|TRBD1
TGTGCCAGTAGTACGGGACAGAGCAATCAGCCCCAGCATTTT
CASSTGQSNQPQHF
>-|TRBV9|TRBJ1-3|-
TGTGCCAGCAGCGTTACAACAAGCTCTGGAAACACCATATATTTT
CASSVTTSSGNTIYF
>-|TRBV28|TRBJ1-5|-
TGTGCCAGCAGTTTCCGACCGGGACACGGAATACTTCTTCAGCCCCAGCATTTT
CASSFRPGHGILLQPQHF
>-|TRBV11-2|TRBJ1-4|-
TGTGCCAGCAGCTTAGGAGGGTTCCCAACTAATGAAAAACTGTTTTTT
CASSLGGFPTNEKLFF
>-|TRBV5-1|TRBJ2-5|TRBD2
TGCGCCAGCAGCTCCGCTAGCGGGGGAGTATCCTTAGAGACCCAGTACTTC
CASSSASGGVSLETQYF
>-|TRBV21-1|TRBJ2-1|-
TGTGCCAGCAGCAAAGTGGGCTGCTATGAGCAGTTCTTC
CASSKVGCYEQFF
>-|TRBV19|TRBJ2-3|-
TGTGCCAGTAGGCCGGGGGGCATGTCGCGAGATACGCAGTATTTT
CASRPGGMSRDTQYF
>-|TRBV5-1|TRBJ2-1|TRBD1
TGCGCCAGCAGCTTGGGACAGGGGGCAATCTATGAGCAGTTCTTC
CASSLGQGAIYEQFF
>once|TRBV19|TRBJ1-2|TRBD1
TGTGCCAGTAATGCGCCGGGACAGGGGGCGGTTTCTGGCTACACCTTC
CASNAPGQGAVSGYTF
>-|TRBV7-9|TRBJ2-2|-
TGTGCCAGCAGCTTAGGTCACGAAGTGAACACCGGGGAGCTGTTTTTT
CASSLGHEVNTGELFF
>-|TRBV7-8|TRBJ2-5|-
TGTGCCAGCAGCAGAATAATCGGGGGCGGGTACCAAGAGACCCAGTACTTC
CASSRIIGGGYQETQYF
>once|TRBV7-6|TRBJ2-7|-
TGTGCCAGCAGCCAAGGAAGGGGTCCCTACGAGCAGTACTTC
CASSQGRGPYEQYF
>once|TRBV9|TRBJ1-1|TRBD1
TGTGCCAGCAGCGTAGGAGGGGGCCGGCAGAACACTGAAGCTTTCTTT
CASSVGGGRQNTEAFF